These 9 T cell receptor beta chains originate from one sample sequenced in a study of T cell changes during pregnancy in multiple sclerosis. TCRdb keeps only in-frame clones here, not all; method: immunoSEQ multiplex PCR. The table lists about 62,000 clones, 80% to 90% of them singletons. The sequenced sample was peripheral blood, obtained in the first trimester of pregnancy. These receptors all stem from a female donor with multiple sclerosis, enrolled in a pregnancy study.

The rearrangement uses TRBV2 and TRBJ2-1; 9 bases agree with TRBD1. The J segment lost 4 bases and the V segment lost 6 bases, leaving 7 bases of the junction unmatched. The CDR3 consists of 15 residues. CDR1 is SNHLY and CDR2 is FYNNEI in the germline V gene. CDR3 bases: TGTGCCAGCAGGGTACAGGGGGCTTCTTACAATGAGCAGTTCTTC. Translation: CASRVQGASYNEQFF.

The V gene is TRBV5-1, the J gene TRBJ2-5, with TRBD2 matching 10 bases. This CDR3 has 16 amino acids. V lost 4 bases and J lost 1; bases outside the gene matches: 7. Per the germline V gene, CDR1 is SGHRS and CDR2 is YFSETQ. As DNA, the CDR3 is TGCGCCAGCAGCGGAGCCGGGACTAGCGTCCAAGAGACCCAGTACTTC. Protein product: CASSGAGTSVQETQYF.

The CDR3 region is CASSSRLAGSTDTQYF. The CDR3, as DNA: TGTGCCAGCAGTTCCCGACTAGCGGGGAGCACAGATACGCAGTATTTT. This chain links TRBV6-5 with TRBJ2-3; TRBD2 agrees at 11 bases. The trim removed 4 bases at V and 0 bases at J, leaving 3 bases unmatched. Germline CDR1 is MNHEY and CDR2 is SVGAGI. This CDR3 has 16 amino acids.

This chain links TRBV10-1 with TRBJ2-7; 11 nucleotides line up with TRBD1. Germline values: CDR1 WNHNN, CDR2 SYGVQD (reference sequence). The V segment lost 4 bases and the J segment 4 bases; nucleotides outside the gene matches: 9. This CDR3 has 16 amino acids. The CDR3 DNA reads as TGCGCCAGCAGTGCTCCAACCGGGACAGGGGGTTACGAGCAGTACTTC. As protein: CASSAPTGTGGYEQYF.

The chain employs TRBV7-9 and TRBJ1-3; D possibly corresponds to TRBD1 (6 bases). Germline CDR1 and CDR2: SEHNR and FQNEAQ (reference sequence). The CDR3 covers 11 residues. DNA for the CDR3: TGTGTACCAGCTAAGGGGGACACCATATATTTT. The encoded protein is CVPAKGDTIYF.

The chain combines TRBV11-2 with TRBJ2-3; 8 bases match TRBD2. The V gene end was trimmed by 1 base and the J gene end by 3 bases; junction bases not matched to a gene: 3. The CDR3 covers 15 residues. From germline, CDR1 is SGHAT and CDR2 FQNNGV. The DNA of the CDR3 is TGTGCCAGCAGCTTAGGTAGCGGGGCGACAGATACGCAGTATTTT. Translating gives CASSLGSGATDTQYF. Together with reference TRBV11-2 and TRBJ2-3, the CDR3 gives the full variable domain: EAGVAQSPRYKIIEKRQSVAFWCNPISGHATLYWYQQILGQGPKLLIQFQNNGVVDDSQLPKDRFSAERLKGVDSTLKIQPAKLEDSAVYLCASSLGSGATDTQYFGPGTRLTVL.

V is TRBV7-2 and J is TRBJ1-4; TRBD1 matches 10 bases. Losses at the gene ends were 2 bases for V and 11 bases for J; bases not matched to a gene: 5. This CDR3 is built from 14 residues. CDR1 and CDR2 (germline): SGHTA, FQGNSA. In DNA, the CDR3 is TGTGCCAGCAGCTTAAACTCGGGACAGGGGAAACTGTTTTTT. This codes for CASSLNSGQGKLFF.

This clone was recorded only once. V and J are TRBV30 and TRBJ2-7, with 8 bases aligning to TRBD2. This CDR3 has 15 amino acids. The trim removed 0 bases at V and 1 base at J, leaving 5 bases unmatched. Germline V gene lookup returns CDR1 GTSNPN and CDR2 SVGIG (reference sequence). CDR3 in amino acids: CAWSVAAGGSYEQYF. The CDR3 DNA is TGTGCCTGGAGTGTAGCGGCGGGAGGTTCCTACGAGCAGTACTTC.

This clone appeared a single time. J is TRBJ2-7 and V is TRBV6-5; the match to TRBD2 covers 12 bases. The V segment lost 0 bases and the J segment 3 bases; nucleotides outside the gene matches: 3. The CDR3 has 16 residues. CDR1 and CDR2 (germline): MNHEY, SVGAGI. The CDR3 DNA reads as TGTGCCAGCAGTTACTCGACGGGACTAGCGGGCTACGAGCAGTACTTC. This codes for CASSYSTGLAGYEQYF.